The rows below give T cell receptor beta chains drawn from one sample of a study of T-cell reconstitution after alpha-beta-depleted transplantation in children. TCRdb re-called the PCR reads with MiXCR, one entry per CDR3 protein. There are 200,000 to 300,000 distinct CDR3 sequences in the sample; about 11% occur only once, and roughly 2.6% lies in the top ten. The sample here was PBMCs from the stem cell graft donor, taken from the stem cell graft. The source of these receptors is a human donor who donated a stem cell graft to a child with acute lymphoblastic leukemia. CDR3s include the opening cysteine and the closing phenylalanine or tryptophan. Fields, in order: V gene, clone size, D gene, J gene, CDR3 DNA, CDR3 protein. A D gene is named only where the DNA matches it firmly. Not all rows give a size; the values are once, few, many and, for expanded clones, a class.

TRBV4-3	NA	TRBD2	TRBJ2-1	TGCGCCAGCAGCCTCTACGGGGTTAGACGGGGGGTTGACAATGAGCAGTTCTTC	CASSLYGVRRGVDNEQFF
TRBV30	many	NA	TRBJ2-1	TGTGCCTGGAGTGTCGGAGGGCAGCTTGAGCAGTTCTTC	CAWSVGGQLEQFF
TRBV29-1	many	NA	TRBJ1-1	TGCAGCGCAATAGACGGCATGAACACTGAAGCTTTCTTT	CSAIDGMNTEAFF
TRBV29-1	many	NA	TRBJ2-7	TGCAGCGCTCTCGTCCGGGTAAACGAGCAGTACTTC	CSALVRVNEQYF
TRBV5-1	NA	NA	TRBJ2-5	TGCGCCAGCAGCTTGGCCGTTAGGGGAGGTGGAGAGACCCAGTACTTC	CASSLAVRGGGETQYF
TRBV2	many	TRBD1	TRBJ1-2	TGTGCCAGCATACAGGGGTCACCTAACTATGGCTACACCTTC	CASIQGSPNYGYTF
TRBV6-5	many	NA	TRBJ1-1	TGTGCCAGCGGGCGGATGAACACTGAAGCTTTCTTT	CASGRMNTEAFF
TRBV7-9	few	NA	TRBJ1-1	TGTGCCAGCAGGGGGAAGAACACTGAAGCTTTCTTT	CASRGKNTEAFF
TRBV5-1	many	TRBD1	TRBJ1-1	TGCGCCAGCAGCTTGACCCGGGGACAGGGCATAAAAACTGAAGCTTTCTTT	CASSLTRGQGIKTEAFF
TRBV10-3	many	NA	TRBJ2-1	TGTGCCATCAGTGAGAAACTAGCAGACTACAATGAGCAGTTCTTC	CAISEKLADYNEQFF
TRBV6-2/TRBV6-3	many	NA	TRBJ1-1	TGTGCCAGCAGTTACTTCGGAGTGAACACTGAAGCTTTCTTT	CASSYFGVNTEAFF
TRBV11-2	NA	NA	TRBJ1-1	TGTGCCAGCCGTCAGGGACGGACAGAAGCTTTCTTT	CASRQGRTEAFF
TRBV7-2	few	NA	TRBJ1-5	TGTGCCAGCAGCTCTTTTATAACCCCCAATCAGCCCCAGCATTTT	CASSSFITPNQPQHF
TRBV4-3	few	TRBD1	TRBJ2-7	TGCGCCAGCAGCCAAAGGACAGGGGCCGAGCAGTACTTC	CASSQRTGAEQYF
TRBV19	many	TRBD1	TRBJ1-1	TGTGCCAGTAGTATACAACAGGGGGGAGGCGAAGCTTTCTTT	CASSIQQGGGEAFF
TRBV4-2	many	NA	TRBJ1-2	TGTGCCAGCAGCCAAATTCTCGGACAGAGTAACTATGGCTACACCTTC	CASSQILGQSNYGYTF
TRBV6-1	NA	TRBD1	TRBJ1-6	TGTGCCAGCGGGATGGGGACAGAGAATTCACCCCTCCACTTT	CASGMGTENSPLHF
TRBV5-1	NA	TRBD1	TRBJ2-1	TGCGCCAGCAGCTTGGCATTTGACAGGGTTCATGAGCAGTTCTTC	CASSLAFDRVHEQFF
TRBV12-3/TRBV12-4	many	NA	TRBJ2-5	TGTGCCAGCAGTCAGGGGCCCGAGGCTGGGGAGACCCAGTACTTC	CASSQGPEAGETQYF
TRBV14	many	TRBD1	TRBJ2-1	TGTGCCAGCAGCCAGAAGACAGGGAGTCATGAGCAGTTCTTC	CASSQKTGSHEQFF
TRBV5-1	many	TRBD1	TRBJ2-7	TGCGCCAGCAGCTTGGGACAGGGGACGTCCCACCCCACCGAGCAGTACTTC	CASSLGQGTSHPTEQYF
TRBV4-2	NA	NA	TRBJ2-4	TGTGCCAGCAGCCGAGGGGGAACAGGGCTCCTGGGAAACATTCAGTACTTC	CASSRGGTGLLGNIQYF
TRBV10-3	many	NA	TRBJ1-2	TGTGCCATCAGTGAGTCGGGGCGGCCCAGCTACACCTTC	CAISESGRPSYTF
TRBV11-1	many	TRBD1	TRBJ1-4	TGTGCCAGGCTCACGGGACAGGGGGCTCCCCTTCCAACTAATGAAAAACTGTTTTTT	CARLTGQGAPLPTNEKLFF
TRBV5-1	many	NA	TRBJ1-1	TGCGCCAGCAGCTTGATAGCGAACACTGAAGCTTTCTTT	CASSLIANTEAFF
TRBV12-3/TRBV12-4	many	NA	TRBJ1-1	TGTGCCAGCAGACCCCTCGGTCAGAACACTGAAGCTTTCTTT	CASRPLGQNTEAFF